This T cell receptor beta chain was recovered during a study of blood T cell repertoires in COVID-19. Background on the study: The United States, Italy and Spain supplied acute and convalescent COVID-19 samples.

Germline CDR1 reads KGHSH; CDR2 reads LQKENI. The V end lost 3 bases, the J end lost 1 base, and 10 bases lay between the germline ends. The CDR3 length is 14 residues. Original handling: Amplifying reference gene primers gave estimates of nucleated cell counts. The assay was immunoSEQ multiplex PCR, and TCRdb's table has in-frame clones only and misses some. V, J and clone size are taken as reported in that table, and D and trimming were inferred from the DNA itself. This repertoire shows around 200,000 clones, 86% found once; its top ten account for 2.2%. The V gene is TRBV18, the J gene TRBJ2-7; D gene unclear. Input material: peripheral blood. This receptor was taken from a woman aged 45 to 65 with acute or convalescent COVID-19. CDR3 nucleotide sequence: TGTGCCAGCTCACCCCCGAGCGAGTCCTACGAGCAGTACTTC. Its translation is CASSPPSESYEQYF.